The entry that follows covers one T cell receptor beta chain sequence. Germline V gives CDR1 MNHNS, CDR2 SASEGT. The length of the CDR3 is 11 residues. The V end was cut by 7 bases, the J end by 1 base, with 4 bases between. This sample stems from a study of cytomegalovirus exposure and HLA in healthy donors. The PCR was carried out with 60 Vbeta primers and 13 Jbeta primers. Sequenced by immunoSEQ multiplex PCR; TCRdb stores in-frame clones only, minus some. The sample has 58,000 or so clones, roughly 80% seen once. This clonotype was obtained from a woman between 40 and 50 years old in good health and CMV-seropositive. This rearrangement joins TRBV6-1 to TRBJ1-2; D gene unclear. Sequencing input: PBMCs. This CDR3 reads CASTINYGYTF. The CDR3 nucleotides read TGTGCCAGCACAATTAACTATGGCTACACCTTC.